These 7 T cell receptor beta chains were sequenced from one sample in a study of blood T cell repertoires in COVID-19. The method was immunoSEQ multiplex PCR; TCRdb's version includes in-frame clones alone and lacks a portion of them. Of approximately 210,000 clones in the sample, around 89% are singletons; the top ten hold less than 2%. Material for sequencing was peripheral blood. The receptors were gathered from a man in his sixties or seventies with acute or convalescent COVID-19.

The chain is built from TRBV28 and TRBJ2-7, with D maybe TRBD2 (5 bases). CDR1 is MDHEN and CDR2 is SYDVKM in the germline V gene. The CDR3 is 12 residues long. The V end was cut by 6 bases, the J end by 4 bases, with 10 bases between. DNA for the CDR3: TGTGCCAGCAGCCGTCGGGGTTACGAGCAGTACTTC. It codes for CASSRRGYEQYF.

Here the CDR3 reads CASSSRLAGQETQYF. CDR3 nucleotides: TGTGCCAGCAGCTCACGACTAGCGGGGCAAGAGACCCAGTACTTC. This chain joins TRBV7-9 and TRBJ2-5; TRBD2 agrees at 11 bases. The CDR3 loop spans 15 amino acids. The junction had 3 bases not matched to a gene; V was cut back by 4 bases and J by 2 bases. Germline assignment: CDR1 SEHNR and CDR2 FQNEAQ (reference sequence).

The V gene is TRBV4-2, the J gene TRBJ1-2; D is unresolved. The ends were cut back, 0 bases at V and 9 bases at J, with 14 bases in the middle. The germline V gene encodes CDR1 LGHNA and CDR2 YNFKEQ. CDR3 size: 14 residues. CDR3 loop: CASSQDRASGSYTF. CDR3 coding DNA: TGTGCCAGCAGCCAAGATAGGGCTTCGGGGAGCTACACCTTC.

The V gene is TRBV29-1, the J gene TRBJ1-4, with D unresolved. Trimming took off 5 bases at V and 3 bases at J, with 10 bases between the two ends. Germline CDR1 and CDR2: SQVTM and ANQGSEA. There are 13 residues in the CDR3. The CDR3 spells CSVRDYANEKLFF. DNA of the CDR3: TGCAGCGTTCGAGACTACGCTAATGAAAAACTGTTTTTT.

V and J are TRBV5-1 and TRBJ2-5, with TRBD1 matching 11 bases. The CDR3 runs 15 residues. Trimming took 5 bases from V and 4 from J; bases not matched to a gene: 7. Germline assignment: CDR1 SGHRS and CDR2 YFSETQ. CDR3: CASSTGTGGGETQYF. The DNA of the CDR3 is TGCGCCAGCAGTACCGGGACAGGGGGAGGAGAGACCCAGTACTTC. The whole variable domain, filled in from reference TRBV5-1 and TRBJ2-5, reads KAGVTQTPRYLIKTRGQQVTLSCSPISGHRSVSWYQQTPGQGLQFLFEYFSETQRNKGNFPGRFSGRQFSNSRSEMNVSTLELGDSALYLCASSTGTGGGETQYFGPGTRLLVL.

The rearrangement uses TRBV7-2 and TRBJ2-1; TRBD2 agrees at 10 bases. Germline CDR1 is SGHTA and CDR2 is FQGNSA. This CDR3 is built from 19 residues. The trim removed 3 bases at V and 8 bases at J, leaving 19 bases unmatched. CDR3 protein: CASSFFSGRAGGRGDEQFF. CDR3 in DNA: TGTGCCAGCAGCTTTTTCAGCGGGAGGGCCGGCGGGAGAGGCGATGAGCAGTTCTTC. Complete variable domain (other parts from reference TRBV7-2 and TRBJ2-1): GAGVSQSPSNKVTEKGKDVELRCDPISGHTALYWYRQSLGQGLEFLIYFQGNSAPDKSGLPSDRFSAERTGGSVSTLTIQRTQQEDSAVYLCASSFFSGRAGGRGDEQFFGPGTRLTVL.

This chain links TRBV5-1 with TRBJ2-1; 10 nucleotides align to TRBD1. Germline V lookup: CDR1 SGHRS, CDR2 YFSETQ. This CDR3 comprises 16 residues. J lost 8 bases, V lost 4 bases, and 12 bases had no gene match. CDR3 region: CASSRAGTGVLDEQFF. The CDR3, as DNA: TGCGCCAGCAGCCGTGCCGGGACAGGGGTGTTAGATGAGCAGTTCTTC.